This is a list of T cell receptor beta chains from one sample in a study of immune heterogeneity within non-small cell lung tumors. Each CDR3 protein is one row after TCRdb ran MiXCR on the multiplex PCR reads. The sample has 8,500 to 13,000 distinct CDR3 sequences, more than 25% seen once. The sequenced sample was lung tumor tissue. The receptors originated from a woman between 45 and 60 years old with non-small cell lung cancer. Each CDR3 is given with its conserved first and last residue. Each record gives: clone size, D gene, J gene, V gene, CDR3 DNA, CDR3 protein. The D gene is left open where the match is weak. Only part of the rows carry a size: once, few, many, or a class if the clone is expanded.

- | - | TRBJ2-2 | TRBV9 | TGTGCCAGCAGCGCTACCGGGGGTGGCGGGGAGCTGTTTTTT | CASSATGGGGELFF
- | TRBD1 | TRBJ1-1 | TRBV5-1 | TGCGCCAGCAGCTTGCTGCTCGGGGACAGTCTTGGTAACACTGAAGCTTTCTTT | CASSLLLGDSLGNTEAFF
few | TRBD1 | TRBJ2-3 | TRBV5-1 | TGCGCCAGCAGCTTGGAGGGACAGGAAATCACAGATACGCAGTATTTT | CASSLEGQEITDTQYF
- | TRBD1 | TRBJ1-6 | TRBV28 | TGTGCCAGCAGCCGGACAGGGACGAAAAATTCACCCCTCCACTTT | CASSRTGTKNSPLHF
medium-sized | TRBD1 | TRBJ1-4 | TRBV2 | TGTGCCAGCAGTGATTGGGACAGGGTTTTAGAAAAACTGTTTTTT | CASSDWDRVLEKLFF
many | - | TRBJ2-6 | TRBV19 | TGTGCCAGCGCGACAGGGAGGACTGGGGCCAACGTCCTGACTTTC | CASATGRTGANVLTF
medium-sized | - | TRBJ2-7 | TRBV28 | TGTGCCAGCAGTCCACCGGGACTGGTATACTACGAGCAGTACTTC | CASSPPGLVYYEQYF
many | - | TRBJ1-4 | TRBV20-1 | TGCAGTGCGCGACACCTGGGGGATGAAAAACTGTTTTTT | CSARHLGDEKLFF
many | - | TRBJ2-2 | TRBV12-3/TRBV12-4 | TGTGCCAGCAGTTTTTTGGGGGGTTTCACCGGGGAGCTGTTTTTT | CASSFLGGFTGELFF
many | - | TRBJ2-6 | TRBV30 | TGTGCCTGGGGGACTTCTGGGGCCAACGTCCTGACTTTC | CAWGTSGANVLTF
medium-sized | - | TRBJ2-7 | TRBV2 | TGTGCCAGCAGGGTCGGACTGGGGGAGAGCGAGCAGTACTTC | CASRVGLGESEQYF
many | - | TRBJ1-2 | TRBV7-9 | TGTGCCAGCAGCTTACAAACCGGGACCGCCGTCTATGGCTACACCTTC | CASSLQTGTAVYGYTF
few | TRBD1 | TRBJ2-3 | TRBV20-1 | TGCAGTGCTAGCGGACAGGCCTACACAGATACGCAGTATTTT | CSASGQAYTDTQYF
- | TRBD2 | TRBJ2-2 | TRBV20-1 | TGCAGTGCTCCCACCCAGGCGGGGGGGGGGGCCGGGGAGCTGTTTTTT | CSAPTQAGGGAGELFF
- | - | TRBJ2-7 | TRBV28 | TGTGCCAGCATTTTGAACAGGGTGTTCTACGAGCAGTACTTC | CASILNRVFYEQYF
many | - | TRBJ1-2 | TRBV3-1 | TGTGCCAGCAGCCAAGATAGGTCCGGGTACTATGGCTACACCTTC | CASSQDRSGYYGYTF
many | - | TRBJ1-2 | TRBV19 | TGTGCCACCTCAACACCCGGGACTCCAAGCGGCTACACCTTC | CATSTPGTPSGYTF
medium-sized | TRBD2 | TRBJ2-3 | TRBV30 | TGTGCAGAAACGTTGAGCGGGAGTGGCACAGATACGCAGTATTTT | CAETLSGSGTDTQYF
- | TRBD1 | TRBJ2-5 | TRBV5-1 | TGCGCCAGCAGCTCGGGACAGGGCGAAGAGACCCAGTACTTC | CASSSGQGEETQYF
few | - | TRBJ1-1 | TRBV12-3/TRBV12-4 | TGTACCAGCAGTTTAGGTTCCGGTGGCACTGAAGCTTTCTTT | CTSSLGSGGTEAFF
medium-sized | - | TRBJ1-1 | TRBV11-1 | TGTGCCAGCAGCTTATACCTGAACACTGAAGCTTTCTTT | CASSLYLNTEAFF
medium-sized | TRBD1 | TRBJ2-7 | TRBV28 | TGTGCCAGCAGTTTCTCCTGGGACAGGGAAACGTACGAGCAGTACTTC | CASSFSWDRETYEQYF
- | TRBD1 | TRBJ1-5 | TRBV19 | TGTGCCAGTAGATCCGAAGACAGGGGGCATCAGCCCCAGCATTTT | CASRSEDRGHQPQHF
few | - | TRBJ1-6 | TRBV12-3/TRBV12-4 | TGTGCCAGCAGTTTCGGCAGGGATTCACCCCTCCACTTT | CASSFGRDSPLHF
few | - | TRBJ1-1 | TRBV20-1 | TGCAGTGCCGGTGGGGGCAGGGACACTGAAGCTTTCTTT | CSAGGGRDTEAFF
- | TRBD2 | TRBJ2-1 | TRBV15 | TGTGCCACGACGGGAGGGCCGTACAATGAGCAGTTCTTC | CATTGGPYNEQFF
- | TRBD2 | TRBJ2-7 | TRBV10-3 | TGTGCCATCAGTGAGCTTGGGACTCGGGGGGGGAACGAGCAGTACTTC | CAISELGTRGGNEQYF
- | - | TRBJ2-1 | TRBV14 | TGTGCCAGCAGCCTCCTCCCGGTGTCTAGGGGCCACTACAATGAGCAGTTCTTC | CASSLLPVSRGHYNEQFF
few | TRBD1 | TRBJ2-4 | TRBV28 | TGTGCCAGCAGTAGGTCGGGGACAGGCAAAAACATTCAGTACTTC | CASSRSGTGKNIQYF
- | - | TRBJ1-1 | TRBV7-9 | TGTGCCAGCAGCTTACAGGACAACCCGGGGACTGAAGCTTTCTTT | CASSLQDNPGTEAFF
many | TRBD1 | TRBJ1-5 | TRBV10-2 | TGCGCCAGCAGTGAGTCGGACAGGGGGACGGATCAGCCCCAGCATTTT | CASSESDRGTDQPQHF
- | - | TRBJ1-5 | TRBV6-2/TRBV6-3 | TGTGCCAGCAGTTACTCGATTGGGGACAATCACCCCCAGCATTTT | CASSYSIGDNHPQHF
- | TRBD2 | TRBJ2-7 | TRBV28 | TGTGCCAGCAGTCCCTCTAGCGGGAGAGGGATCTACGAGCAGTACTTC | CASSPSSGRGIYEQYF
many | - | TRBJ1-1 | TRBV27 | TGTGCCAGCAGTCCGCAGGGTATAGCAACTGAAGCTTTCTTT | CASSPQGIATEAFF
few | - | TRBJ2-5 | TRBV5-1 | TGCGCCAGCAGCAACCTTGTGGGGGGCCAAGAGACCCAGTACTTC | CASSNLVGGQETQYF
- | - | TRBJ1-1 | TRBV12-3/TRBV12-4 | TGTGCCAGCAGTCCCGCGGGAGGGTACACTGAAGCTTTCTTT | CASSPAGGYTEAFF
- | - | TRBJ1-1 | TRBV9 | TGTGCCAGCAGCGAGTTCCTGAACACTGAAGCTTTCTTT | CASSEFLNTEAFF
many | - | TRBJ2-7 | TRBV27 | TGTGCCAGCAGTTTTAAATTTCGGTACGAGCAGTACTTC | CASSFKFRYEQYF
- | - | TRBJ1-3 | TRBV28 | TGTGCCAGCAGGAGACAGACGGGAAACACCATATATTTT | CASRRQTGNTIYF
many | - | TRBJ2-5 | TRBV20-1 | TGCAGTGCTAGAGAGTGGGGGGGGCGGGGGACCCAGTACTTC | CSAREWGGRGTQYF
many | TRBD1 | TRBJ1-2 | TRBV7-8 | TGTGCCAGCAGCTTAGCGGCCAACAGGGGGGGCTATGGCTACACCTTC | CASSLAANRGGYGYTF
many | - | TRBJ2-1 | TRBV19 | TGTGCCAGTAGTATCAGCAATGAGCAGTTCTTC | CASSISNEQFF
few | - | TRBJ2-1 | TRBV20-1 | TGCAGTGCTAGAGATTCAGGCGGGCAGCCTCCTTACAATGAGCAGTTCTTC | CSARDSGGQPPYNEQFF
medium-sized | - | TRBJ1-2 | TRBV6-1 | TGTGCCAGCAGTGAAGCGGCTGGCTACACCTTC | CASSEAAGYTF
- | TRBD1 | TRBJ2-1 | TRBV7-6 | TGTGCCAGCAGCTTAGGGACAGGGTTTGAGCAGTTCTTC | CASSLGTGFEQFF
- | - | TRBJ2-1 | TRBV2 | TGTGCCAGCAGATCGACCTGGGTTGAGCAGTTCTTC | CASRSTWVEQFF
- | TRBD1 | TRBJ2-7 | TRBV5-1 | TGCGCCAGCAGCTTGGCCAGGGGGCTCAAGCAGTACTTC | CASSLARGLKQYF
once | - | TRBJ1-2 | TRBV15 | TGTGCCACCAGCAGAGACCGGGGTTTGGACTATGGCTACACCTTC | CATSRDRGLDYGYTF
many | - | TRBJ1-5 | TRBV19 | TGTGCCAGTAGTATAGGGGGGGGTCGCCAGCCCCAGCATTTT | CASSIGGGRQPQHF
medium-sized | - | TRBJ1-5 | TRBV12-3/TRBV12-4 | TGTGCCAGCAGAAGGGACGACAATCAGCCCCAGCATTTT | CASRRDDNQPQHF
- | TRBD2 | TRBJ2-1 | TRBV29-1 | TGCAGCGTTGACGTCGGGACTAGCTATGAGCAGTTCTTC | CSVDVGTSYEQFF
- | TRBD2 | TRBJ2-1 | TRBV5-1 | TGCGCCAGCAGCGCGGAGGGAGCGGGATTCGGCAATGAGCAGTTCTTC | CASSAEGAGFGNEQFF
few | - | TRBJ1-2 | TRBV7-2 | TGTGCCAGCAGCTTGGGGGGTTTGTATGGCTACACCTTC | CASSLGGLYGYTF
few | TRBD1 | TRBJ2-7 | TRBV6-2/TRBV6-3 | TGTGCCAGCACCAACGGGGGACAGGGGGCTTACGAGCAGTACTTC | CASTNGGQGAYEQYF
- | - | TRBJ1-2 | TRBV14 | TGTGTCAGCAGCCCTGGGAGAGGGGGTTCGTATGGCTACACCTTC | CVSSPGRGGSYGYTF
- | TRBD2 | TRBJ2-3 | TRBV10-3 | TGTGCCATCAGCGAGGCGGGGGGCGGCGAAGATACGCAGTATTTT | CAISEAGGGEDTQYF
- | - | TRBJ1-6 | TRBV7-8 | TGTGCCAGCAGTGAGTTCTCCTATAATTCACCCCTCCACTTT | CASSEFSYNSPLHF
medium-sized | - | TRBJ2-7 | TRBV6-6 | TGTGCCAGCAGTTACACGTCAGCCAGGCATTACGAGCAGTACTTC | CASSYTSARHYEQYF
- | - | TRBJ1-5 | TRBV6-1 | TGTGCCAGCAGAAAGAACTTGAGGGATCAGCCCCAGCATTTT | CASRKNLRDQPQHF